This T cell receptor beta chain was retrieved from a study of tumour-infiltrating T cells in Burkitt lymphoma. Study as a whole: Overall and progression-free survival were predicted by productive clonality.

The repertoire was sequenced with immunoSEQ multiplex PCR; TCRdb's copy has only in-frame clones and lacks some. Among 2,500 to 3,000 clones listed, around 82% were seen once. This CDR3 contains 13 residues. The V end lost 7 bases, the J end lost 5 bases, and 12 bases lay between the germline ends. Germline CDR1 reads MNHNS; CDR2 reads SASEGT. This clone was counted only a few times. Sequencing input: tumor tissue. The chain carries TRBV6-1 and TRBJ1-5; no clear D gene. This clonotype was sampled from a human donor with diffuse large B-cell lymphoma. The CDR3 coding sequence is TGTGCCAGCACAGTTTCTAAGGATCAGCCCCAGCATTTT. Amino acids: CASTVSKDQPQHF.